The rows below give T cell receptor beta chains drawn from one sample of a study of OX40 agonist ivuxolimab in advanced cancers. The repertoire was sequenced with immunoSEQ multiplex PCR; TCRdb's copy has only in-frame clones and lacks some. The sample consists of roughly 77,000 clones, more than 80% of them appearing once. This sample comprised CD4+ or CD8+ T cells sorted from blood, obtained in a trial of the OX40 agonist ivuxolimab. These receptors were obtained from an adult with an advanced solid tumor such as melanoma, head and neck, liver or kidney cancer. Each CDR3 is given with its conserved first and last residue. Each record gives: J gene, V gene, CDR3 protein.

j_call: TRBJ2-2; v_call: TRBV10-3; cdr3_aa: CAISRQGDTGELFF
j_call: TRBJ1-5; v_call: TRBV2; cdr3_aa: CASSAFELVSNQPQHF
j_call: TRBJ2-5; v_call: TRBV28; cdr3_aa: CASTLGTSNQETQYF
j_call: TRBJ2-7; v_call: TRBV18; cdr3_aa: CASSPRGRNTSYEQYF
j_call: TRBJ2-7; v_call: TRBV6-6; cdr3_aa: CASLRDRESEQYF
j_call: TRBJ2-2; v_call: TRBV28; cdr3_aa: CASTPTGTNTGELFF
j_call: TRBJ2-5; v_call: TRBV6-1; cdr3_aa: CASSERETQYF
j_call: TRBJ2-3; v_call: TRBV5-1; cdr3_aa: CASSPIGGASTDTQYF
j_call: TRBJ2-1; v_call: TRBV6-6; cdr3_aa: CASSGRDRVSYNEQFF
j_call: TRBJ1-5; v_call: TRBV10-3; cdr3_aa: CAIGQLNQPQHF
j_call: TRBJ2-1; v_call: TRBV6-6; cdr3_aa: CASSYLIRNEQFF
j_call: TRBJ2-7; v_call: TRBV5-4; cdr3_aa: CASSLLLTSEEQYF
j_call: TRBJ1-5; v_call: TRBV2; cdr3_aa: CASSQQGSVGQPQHF
j_call: TRBJ1-1; v_call: TRBV5-1; cdr3_aa: CASSFGRDTEAFF
j_call: TRBJ1-1; v_call: TRBV2; cdr3_aa: CASSQQGARTEAFF
j_call: TRBJ1-1; v_call: TRBV28; cdr3_aa: CASRLSGVAEAFF
j_call: TRBJ2-2; v_call: TRBV7-2; cdr3_aa: CASSLVGNTGELFF
j_call: TRBJ1-6; v_call: TRBV11-2; cdr3_aa: CASQQGSYNSPLHF
j_call: TRBJ1-6; v_call: TRBV7-9; cdr3_aa: CASSPDYSPLHF
j_call: TRBJ1-1; v_call: TRBV6-1; cdr3_aa: CASSELHPESAFF
j_call: TRBJ1-2; v_call: TRBV11-2; cdr3_aa: CASSLSNYGYTF
j_call: TRBJ1-1; v_call: TRBV5-4; cdr3_aa: CASSLGGGTEAFF
j_call: TRBJ1-4; v_call: TRBV2; cdr3_aa: CAGGTGNEKLFF
j_call: TRBJ2-7; v_call: TRBV5-1; cdr3_aa: CASSLAYSTYEQYF
j_call: TRBJ2-5; v_call: TRBV20-1; cdr3_aa: CSARTGETQYF
j_call: TRBJ2-7; v_call: TRBV5-1; cdr3_aa: CASSLEIAGASYEQYF
j_call: TRBJ1-1; v_call: TRBV6-1; cdr3_aa: CASSPGEGTEAFF
j_call: TRBJ2-1; v_call: TRBV7-9; cdr3_aa: CASSLSERGGNNEQFF
j_call: TRBJ1-2; v_call: TRBV6-1; cdr3_aa: CASSEGQRAGGYTF
j_call: TRBJ2-5; v_call: TRBV9; cdr3_aa: CASSVTTGIGETQYF
j_call: TRBJ2-7; v_call: TRBV2; cdr3_aa: CASRVDGYTYEQYF
j_call: TRBJ1-1; v_call: TRBV7-2; cdr3_aa: CASSLDAAAVNTEAFF
j_call: TRBJ2-7; v_call: TRBV10-3; cdr3_aa: CAITWDSSATEQYF
j_call: TRBJ1-3; v_call: TRBV18; cdr3_aa: CASSTGQGANTIYF
j_call: TRBJ2-6; v_call: TRBV10-3; cdr3_aa: CAISVGLSSGANVLTF
j_call: TRBJ2-5; v_call: TRBV11-2; cdr3_aa: CASSLVFGTGTSGETQYF
j_call: TRBJ1-3; v_call: TRBV19; cdr3_aa: CASSPTLRSSGNTIYF
j_call: TRBJ2-7; v_call: TRBV7-2; cdr3_aa: CASSPGTGLQYEQYF
j_call: TRBJ2-3; v_call: TRBV10-3; cdr3_aa: CATTSGGPSSTDTQYF
j_call: TRBJ2-7; v_call: TRBV9; cdr3_aa: CASSVAPGDPYEQYF
j_call: TRBJ1-1; v_call: TRBV28; cdr3_aa: CASSFDRGAPEAFF
j_call: TRBJ2-7; v_call: TRBV30; cdr3_aa: CAWSPSSIVHEQYF
j_call: TRBJ2-1; v_call: TRBV5-4; cdr3_aa: CATRGVVPHKGQFF
j_call: TRBJ2-3; v_call: TRBV19; cdr3_aa: CASLGEAGGSDTQYF
j_call: TRBJ2-3; v_call: TRBV7-9; cdr3_aa: CASSLEQGTDTQYF
j_call: TRBJ2-5; v_call: TRBV19; cdr3_aa: CASRAFGQQRETQYF
j_call: TRBJ2-1; v_call: TRBV19; cdr3_aa: CASSGGSSYNEQFF
j_call: TRBJ1-6; v_call: TRBV11-2; cdr3_aa: CASSHFGSPLHF
j_call: TRBJ2-1; v_call: TRBV9; cdr3_aa: CASSAGTGDNNEQFF
j_call: TRBJ2-2; v_call: TRBV11-3; cdr3_aa: CASSSGRTGELFF
j_call: TRBJ2-1; v_call: TRBV27; cdr3_aa: CASSLLRRNNNEQFF
j_call: TRBJ1-1; v_call: TRBV18; cdr3_aa: CASSPAIYRTNTEAFF
j_call: TRBJ1-5; v_call: TRBV21-1; cdr3_aa: CASSKRSVDRESNQPQHF
j_call: TRBJ2-7; v_call: TRBV19; cdr3_aa: CASSGHSESEQYF
j_call: TRBJ1-1; v_call: TRBV28; cdr3_aa: CASSLWGDLNTEAFF
j_call: TRBJ1-5; v_call: TRBV28; cdr3_aa: CASSLGQGWTQPQHF
j_call: TRBJ2-5; v_call: TRBV7-9; cdr3_aa: CASSLGGVAAETQYF
j_call: TRBJ2-1; v_call: TRBV9; cdr3_aa: CASSSFDPSLNEQFF